These 30 T cell receptor beta chains share one sample of origin, sequenced in a study of T cell responses to AZD1222 COVID-19 vaccine. Assay used: immunoSEQ multiplex PCR; TCRdb lists only in-frame clones, some missing. The sample records 140,000 or so clones, approximately 90% being singletons. The specimen comprised peripheral blood, sampled 28 days after the second AZD1222 dose. The receptors stem from an adult who received the AZD1222 COVID-19 vaccine.

CDR3 DNA sequence: TGTGCCAGCAGTTTAGGCTACGAGCAGTACTTC. Translated: CASSLGYEQYF. The chain recombines TRBV12-3 or TRBV12-4 with TRBJ2-7; D is unresolved. The V end was cut by 1 base, the J end by 3 bases, with 1 base between. The CDR3 is 11 amino acids.

The rearrangement links TRBV7-3 to TRBJ2-1; 15 bases align to TRBD2. The ends lost 0 bases at V and 7 bases at J; junction bases unmatched: 4. The CDR3 contains 17 residues. Germline V lookup: CDR1 SGHTA, CDR2 FQGTGA. The CDR3, as DNA: TGTGCCAGCAGCTTAACGGGGACTAGCGGGAGGTTAAATGAGCAGTTCTTC. It encodes CASSLTGTSGRLNEQFF.

This rearrangement joins TRBV18 to TRBJ1-1; D ambiguous. Germline CDR1 KGHSH, CDR2 LQKENI. Deletions cut 3 bases from V and 5 bases from J, with 10 bases between. The CDR3 consists of 13 residues. The CDR3 sequence is CASSPPGDTEAFF. The CDR3, as DNA: TGTGCCAGCTCACCCCCGGGAGATACTGAAGCTTTCTTT.

The V gene is TRBV28, the J gene TRBJ1-2; the D is unclear. Germline-derived CDR1 and CDR2 are MDHEN and SYDVKM. V was clipped by 5 bases and J by 3 bases, with 19 bases between them. The CDR3 is 16 residues long. The CDR3 sequence is CASSVSSGRQDYGYTF. CDR3 DNA sequence: TGTGCCAGCAGTGTATCGAGCGGGAGGCAGGACTATGGCTACACCTTC.

The CDR3 sequence: CSVEGTRPYEQYF. DNA for the CDR3: TGCAGCGTTGAAGGGACAAGACCCTACGAGCAGTACTTC. This sequence joins TRBV29-1 and TRBJ2-7; a weak D match, TRBD1 (5 bases). V was shortened by 1 base and J by 2 bases, with 9 bases between the two germline ends. Per the germline V gene, CDR1 is SQVTM and CDR2 is ANQGSEA. The CDR3 totals 13 residues.

The chain recombines TRBV9 with TRBJ2-5; either TRBD1 or TRBD2 may fit D (5 bases each). The CDR3 spans 15 residues. V lost 0 bases to trimming and J lost 1 base, with 10 bases between them. Germline CDR1 is SGDLS and CDR2 is YYNGEE. DNA for the CDR3: TGTGCCAGCAGCGTAGCCGGGGCAGTCCAAGAGACCCAGTACTTC. Residues: CASSVAGAVQETQYF.

The J gene is TRBJ1-2, the V gene TRBV7-9; weak D call: TRBD1 (5 bases). Germline V gene lookup returns CDR1 SEHNR and CDR2 FQNEAQ (reference sequence). The V end lost 1 base, the J end lost 8 bases, and 17 bases lay between the germline ends. This CDR3 spans 15 amino acids. CDR3 in amino acids: CASSLGGQGAEGYTF. The CDR3 nucleotides read TGTGCCAGCAGCTTAGGCGGCCAAGGGGCAGAAGGCTACACCTTC. Full variable domain (outside the CDR3, taken from reference TRBV7-9 and TRBJ1-2): DTGVSQNPRHKITKRGQNVTFRCDPISEHNRLYWYRQTLGQGPEFLTYFQNEAQLEKSRLLSDRFSAERPKGSFSTLEIQRTEQGDSAMYLCASSLGGQGAEGYTFGSGTRLTVV.

V and J are TRBV2 and TRBJ1-1; 9 bases agree with TRBD1. Germline CDR1 reads SNHLY; CDR2 reads FYNNEI. Losses at the gene ends were 8 bases for V and 0 bases for J; bases not matched to a gene: 1. This CDR3 spans 13 amino acids. The CDR3 nucleotides are TGTGCCAGCCGGGACAGGGTGAACACTGAAGCTTTCTTT. It yields the protein CASRDRVNTEAFF.

DNA of the CDR3: TGTGCCAGCAGTGCCCCGGAAAGAGCCACTGAAGCTTTCTTT. Translation: CASSAPERATEAFF. This chain connects TRBV2 to TRBJ1-1; D is ambiguous. Trimming removed 4 bases from V and 4 bases from J, with 13 bases in between. Per germline, CDR1 SNHLY and CDR2 FYNNEI. The CDR3 is made up of 14 amino acids.

This sequence joins TRBV5-4 and TRBJ2-7; unclear D gene. Trimming took 0 bases from V and 4 from J, leaving 8 bases between them. CDR3 size: 13 residues. Germline V CDR1 and CDR2: SGHNT, YYREEE (reference sequence). The CDR3 coding sequence is TGTGCCAGCAGCTTGGATTGGGCTTACGAGCAGTACTTC. It translates to CASSLDWAYEQYF.

The gene calls are TRBV6-5 and TRBJ2-7, with a weak D call TRBD1 (5 bases). There are 14 residues in the CDR3. With 3 bases removed from V and 0 bases from J, the gap between germline ends came to 9 bases. Per germline, CDR1 MNHEY and CDR2 SVGAGI. The CDR3 here is CASSYGDSSYEQYF. The CDR3 DNA sequence: TGTGCCAGCAGTTATGGTGACAGCTCCTACGAGCAGTACTTC.

This clone showed up just once. This rearrangement joins TRBV18 to TRBJ1-1, with TRBD1 identical over 7 bases. V lost 3 bases and J lost 0; bases outside the gene matches: 16. Germline V gene data show CDR1 as KGHSH and CDR2 as LQKENI. The CDR3 runs 19 residues. The CDR3 coding sequence is TGTGCCAGCTCACCGGAGCCCGGGACAGCGAGCGCGATGAACACTGAAGCTTTCTTT. Its protein is CASSPEPGTASAMNTEAFF.

The chain uses TRBV2 and TRBJ1-1; D remains ambiguous. The CDR3 has 13 amino acids. Between the trimmed V and J ends, which lost 3 bases and 6 bases, there was a span of 11 bases. Germline-derived CDR1 and CDR2 are SNHLY and FYNNEI. Written as DNA, the CDR3 is TGTGCCAGCAGTGACAAGATAGGCGCTGAAGCTTTCTTT. Its translation: CASSDKIGAEAFF.

The chain has TRBV5-1 and TRBJ2-1; 9 positions agree with TRBD2. The CDR3 runs 16 residues. V was clipped by 0 bases and J by 7 bases; unmatched bases: 8. Germline assignment: CDR1 SGHRS and CDR2 YFSETQ. The CDR3 nucleotides are TGCGCCAGCAGCTTGGCCGTTAGCGGGAGTGGAAATGAGCAGTTCTTC. Amino acid sequence: CASSLAVSGSGNEQFF.

In its sample, this clone was seen once. The chain recombines TRBV3-1 (or the pseudogene TRBV3-2) with TRBJ2-6, with TRBD2 as a possible D gene (7 bases). The V and J ends lost 1 base and 4 bases respectively, with 17 bases between them. Germline V gene lookup returns CDR1 LGHDT and CDR2 YNNKEL (reference sequence). The CDR3 consists of 18 residues. DNA of the CDR3: TGTGCCAGCAGCCAAGCCGGGGGGCCCTCGGGAGGGGCCAACGTCCTGACTTTC. It codes for CASSQAGGPSGGANVLTF.

The gene calls are TRBV7-3 and TRBJ2-2; 13 bases fit TRBD2. The CDR3 length is 19 residues. Trimming removed 5 bases from V and 0 bases from J; junction bases left unmatched: 9. Germline values: CDR1 SGHTA, CDR2 FQGTGA. The CDR3 nucleotides are TGTGCCAGCAGCCAAAGGGGACTAGCGGGGACTTCGAACACCGGGGAGCTGTTTTTT. Protein product: CASSQRGLAGTSNTGELFF.

This chain uses TRBV6-5 with TRBJ2-5, with unresolved D. The CDR3 covers 16 residues. V lost 4 bases and J lost 3, with 18 bases in between. CDR1 and CDR2 (germline): MNHEY, SVGAGI. DNA for the CDR3: TGTGCCAGCAGTTCACTCGGCCAGCGACACGAAGAGACCCAGTACTTC. Encoded protein: CASSSLGQRHEETQYF.

This sequence joins TRBV21-1 and TRBJ2-5; the D call of TRBD1 is as the table states it, not checked on the DNA. TRBV21-1 constitutes a pseudogene. The CDR3 extends over 13 amino acids. The CDR3, as DNA: TGTGCCAGCATTACAGGGTTCCAAGAGACCCAGTACTTC. This sequence encodes CASITGFQETQYF.

V usage is TRBV30 and J usage is TRBJ2-7; 10 nucleotides align to TRBD1. Germline V gives CDR1 GTSNPN, CDR2 SVGIG (reference sequence). With 3 bases clipped from V and 4 bases from J, the junction kept 6 bases outside the gene matches. This CDR3 has 14 amino acids. The CDR3 region is CAWRATGGKYEQYF. In DNA form, the CDR3 reads TGTGCCTGGAGGGCGACAGGGGGCAAATACGAGCAGTACTTC.

The chain uses TRBV7-2 and TRBJ1-2; D call uncertain. The CDR3 is 14 amino acids. The germline CDR1 and CDR2 sequences are SGHTA and FQGNSA. The V gene lost 1 base and the J gene lost 4 bases, with 10 bases spanning the gap. The CDR3 DNA is TGTGCCAGCAGCTTAGGTAGCACCGTCTATGGCTACACCTTC. Its translation is CASSLGSTVYGYTF.

The genes are TRBV5-8 and TRBJ1-5, with D unresolved. Germline V gene sequence: CDR1 SGHTS, CDR2 YDEGEE. The CDR3 extends over 15 amino acids. The V and J ends lost 4 bases and 0 bases respectively, with 11 bases between them. The CDR3 is CASSRTANSNQPQHF. CDR3 sequence (DNA): TGTGCCAGCAGCAGAACAGCTAATAGCAATCAGCCCCAGCATTTT.

This clone was seen just once. The chain is built from TRBV11-2 and TRBJ1-2; the D is unclear. The CDR3 totals 13 residues. V was pared by 4 bases and J by 7 bases, with 13 bases between. CDR1 SGHAT and CDR2 FQNNGV come from the germline V gene. CDR3 in amino acids: CASSSLQSSGYTF. The CDR3 DNA sequence: TGTGCCAGCAGCTCACTCCAGAGTAGTGGCTACACCTTC.

The chain couples TRBV6-2 or TRBV6-3 to TRBJ2-7; unclear D gene. CDR3 size: 15 residues. Trimming cost V 3 bases and J 2 bases, with 14 bases left between them. The germline V gene has CDR1 MNHEY and CDR2 SVGEGT. CDR3 nucleotides: TGTGCCAGCAGTTATGCGTCCGCACCCACCTACGAGCAGTACTTC. Translation: CASSYASAPTYEQYF.

Only one count was recorded for this clone. The CDR3 protein is CASSLSFGNTEAFF. The CDR3 DNA is TGTGCCAGCAGCTTGTCGTTCGGGAACACTGAAGCTTTCTTT. J is TRBJ1-1 and V is TRBV5-4; no definite D call. V was cut by 1 base and J by 1 base, with 8 bases left in between. The germline V gene has CDR1 SGHNT and CDR2 YYREEE (reference sequence). This CDR3 has 14 residues.

The V and J genes are TRBV7-9 and TRBJ1-1; 10 bases fit TRBD1. The CDR3 is 16 residues long. Per the germline V gene, CDR1 is SEHNR and CDR2 is FQNEAQ (reference sequence). Trimming took 1 base from V and 5 from J; bases not matched to a gene: 7. The chain's CDR3 is CASSLDGTGALTEAFF. The CDR3, as DNA: TGTGCCAGCAGCTTAGACGGGACAGGGGCTCTTACTGAAGCTTTCTTT.

CDR3 nucleotides: TGCGCCAGCTTGGAAGGTCCCCTATATAATTCACCCCTCCACTTT. Translating it yields CASLEGPLYNSPLHF. The chain recombines TRBV10-2 with TRBJ1-6; D unresolved. This CDR3 has 15 residues. Germline loops: CDR1 WSHSY, CDR2 SAAADI. The V end was cut by 8 bases, the J end by 4 bases, with 15 bases between.

This clone was picked up one time. The V gene is TRBV29-1, the J gene TRBJ2-1; D is uncertain. Between the trimmed V and J ends, which lost 7 bases and 4 bases, there was a span of 8 bases. Germline CDR1 is SQVTM and CDR2 is ANQGSEA. This CDR3 comprises 11 residues. CDR3 nucleotide sequence: TGCAGCGCTCGCCTATACAATGAGCAGTTCTTC. Amino acid sequence: CSARLYNEQFF.

The rearrangement joins TRBV11-2 to TRBJ1-2; the match to TRBD1 covers 7 bases. The germline CDR1 and CDR2 sequences are SGHAT and FQNNGV. CDR3 length: 15 residues. Losses at the gene ends were 4 bases for V and 2 bases for J; bases not matched to a gene: 7. The CDR3 bases are TGTGCCAGCAGCTCATCCGGGACAGTAAACTATGGCTACACCTTC. Its translation: CASSSSGTVNYGYTF. The variable domain in full, completed from reference TRBV11-2 and TRBJ1-2, reads EAGVAQSPRYKIIEKRQSVAFWCNPISGHATLYWYQQILGQGPKLLIQFQNNGVVDDSQLPKDRFSAERLKGVDSTLKIQPAKLEDSAVYLCASSSSGTVNYGYTFGSGTRLTVV.

This chain links TRBV5-1 with TRBJ2-1; D not resolved. CDR1 is SGHRS and CDR2 is YFSETQ in the germline V gene. The CDR3 covers 15 residues. The germline V and J ends were trimmed by 4 bases and 15 bases, with 26 bases remaining between them. CDR3: CASSPDEGIFASRFF. The CDR3 coding sequence is TGCGCCAGCAGCCCCGACGAAGGAATTTTCGCTTCTCGGTTCTTC.

With respect to this clone: The conserved final phenylalanine or tryptophan is absent from the CDR3, which likely points to a read error. V is TRBV30 and J is TRBJ1-5, with D possibly TRBD1 on 5 matching bases. The germline gives CDR1 GTSNPN, CDR2 SVGIG (reference sequence). The V gene lost 0 bases and the J gene lost 4 bases, with 7 bases spanning the gap. CDR3 size: 13 residues. The CDR3 spells CAWSVQANQPQHL. For the CDR3, the DNA is TGTGCCTGGAGTGTACAGGCAAATCAGCCCCAGCATCTT.